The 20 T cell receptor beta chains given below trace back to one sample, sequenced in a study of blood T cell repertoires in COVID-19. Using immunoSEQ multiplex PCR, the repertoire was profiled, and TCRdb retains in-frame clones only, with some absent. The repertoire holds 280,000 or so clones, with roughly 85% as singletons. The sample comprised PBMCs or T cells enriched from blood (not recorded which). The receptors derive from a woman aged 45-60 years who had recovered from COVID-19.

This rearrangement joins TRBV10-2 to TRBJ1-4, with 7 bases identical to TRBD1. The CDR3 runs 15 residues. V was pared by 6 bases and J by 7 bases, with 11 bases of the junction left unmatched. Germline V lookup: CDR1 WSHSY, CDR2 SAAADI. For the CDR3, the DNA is TGCGCCAGCAGCGCACAGGGGCAAAGCGGTGAAAAACTGTTTTTT. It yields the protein CASSAQGQSGEKLFF.

The CDR3 loop reads CASSLSRGNYEQYF. For the CDR3, the DNA is TGTGCCAGCAGTTTGTCCAGGGGGAACTACGAGCAGTACTTC. J is TRBJ2-7 and V is TRBV27, with TRBD1 identical over 7 bases. The trim removed 3 bases at V and 3 bases at J, leaving 5 bases unmatched. The germline V gene has CDR1 MNHEY and CDR2 SMNVEV (reference sequence). The CDR3 covers 14 residues.

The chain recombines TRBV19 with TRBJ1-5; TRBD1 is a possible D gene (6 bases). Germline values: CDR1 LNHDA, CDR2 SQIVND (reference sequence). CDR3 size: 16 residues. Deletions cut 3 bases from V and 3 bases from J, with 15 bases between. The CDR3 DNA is TGTGCCAGTAGTATTGATCGGACAGCGCACAATCAGCCCCAGCATTTT. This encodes CASSIDRTAHNQPQHF.

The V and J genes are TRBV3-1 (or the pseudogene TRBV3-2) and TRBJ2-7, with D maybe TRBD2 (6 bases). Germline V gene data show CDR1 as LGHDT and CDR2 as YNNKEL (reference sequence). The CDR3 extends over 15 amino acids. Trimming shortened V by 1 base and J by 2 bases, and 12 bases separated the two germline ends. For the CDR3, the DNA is TGTGCCAGCAGCCAAGGGAGGGGCCAGACCTACGAGCAGTACTTC. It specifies CASSQGRGQTYEQYF.

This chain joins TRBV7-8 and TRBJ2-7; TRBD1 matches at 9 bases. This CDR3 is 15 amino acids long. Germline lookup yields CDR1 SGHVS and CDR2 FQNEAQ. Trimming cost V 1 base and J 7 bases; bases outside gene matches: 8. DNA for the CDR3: TGTGCCAGCAGCTTAGTCCCACAGGGGGCCTGGGAGCAGTACTTC. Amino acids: CASSLVPQGAWEQYF.

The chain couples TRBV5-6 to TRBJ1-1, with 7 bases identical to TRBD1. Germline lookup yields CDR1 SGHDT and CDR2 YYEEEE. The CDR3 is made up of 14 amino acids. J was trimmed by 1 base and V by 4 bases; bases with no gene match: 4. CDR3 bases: TGTGCCAGCAGCCTGTGGGACAGGAACACTGAAGCTTTCTTT. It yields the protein CASSLWDRNTEAFF.

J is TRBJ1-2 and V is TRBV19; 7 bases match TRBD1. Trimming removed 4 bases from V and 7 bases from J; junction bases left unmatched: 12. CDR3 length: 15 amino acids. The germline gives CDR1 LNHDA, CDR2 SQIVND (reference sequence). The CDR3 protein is CASSTPGTAPTGYTF. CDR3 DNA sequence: TGTGCCAGTAGTACCCCCGGGACAGCCCCAACTGGCTACACCTTC. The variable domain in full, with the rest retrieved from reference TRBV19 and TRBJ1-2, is DGGITQSPKYLFRKEGQNVTLSCEQNLNHDAMYWYRQDPGQGLRLIYYSQIVNDFQKGDIAEGYSVSREKKESFPLTVTSAQKNPTAFYLCASSTPGTAPTGYTFGSGTRLTVV.

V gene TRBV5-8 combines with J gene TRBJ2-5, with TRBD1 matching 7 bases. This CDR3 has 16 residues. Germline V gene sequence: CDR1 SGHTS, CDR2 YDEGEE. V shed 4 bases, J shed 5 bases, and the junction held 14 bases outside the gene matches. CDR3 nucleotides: TGTGCCAGCAGCCGTGGAACAGGGGCGGTATGGGAGACCCAGTACTTC. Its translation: CASSRGTGAVWETQYF.

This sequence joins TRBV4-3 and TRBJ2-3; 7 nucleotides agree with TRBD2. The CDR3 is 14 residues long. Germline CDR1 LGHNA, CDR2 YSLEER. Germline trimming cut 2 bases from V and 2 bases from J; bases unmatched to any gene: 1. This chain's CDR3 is CASSQRGDTDTQYF. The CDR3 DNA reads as TGCGCCAGCAGCCAACGGGGGGACACAGATACGCAGTATTTT.

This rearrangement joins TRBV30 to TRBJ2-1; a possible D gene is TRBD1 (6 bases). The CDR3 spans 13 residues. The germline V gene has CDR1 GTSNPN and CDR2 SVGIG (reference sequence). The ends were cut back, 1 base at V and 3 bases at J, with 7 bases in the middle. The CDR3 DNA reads TGTGCCTGGAGTGAACAGGGCTACAATGAGCAGTTCTTC. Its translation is CAWSEQGYNEQFF.

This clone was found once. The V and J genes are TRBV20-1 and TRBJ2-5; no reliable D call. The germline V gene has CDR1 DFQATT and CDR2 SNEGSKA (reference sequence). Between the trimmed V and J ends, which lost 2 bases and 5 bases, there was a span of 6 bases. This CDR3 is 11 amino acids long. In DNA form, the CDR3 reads TGCAGTGCTAGACCTCTGGAGACCCAGTACTTC. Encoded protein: CSARPLETQYF.

CDR3 sequence: CASSFLAGHTDTQYF. CDR3 DNA: TGTGCCAGCAGCTTCCTAGCGGGACACACAGATACGCAGTATTTT. The gene calls are TRBV7-2 and TRBJ2-3; TRBD2 matches 9 bases. The V gene's germline CDR1 is SGHTA and CDR2 FQGNSA. Unmatched junction bases numbered 3, after V lost 3 bases and J lost 2 bases. The CDR3 sequence is 15 residues long.

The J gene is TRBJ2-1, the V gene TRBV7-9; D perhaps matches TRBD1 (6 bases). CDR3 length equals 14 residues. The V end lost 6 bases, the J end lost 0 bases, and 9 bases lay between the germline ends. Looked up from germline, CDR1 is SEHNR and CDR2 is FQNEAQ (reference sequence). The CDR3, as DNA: TGTGCCAGCAGGGAACAGGGCTCCTACAATGAGCAGTTCTTC. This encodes CASREQGSYNEQFF.

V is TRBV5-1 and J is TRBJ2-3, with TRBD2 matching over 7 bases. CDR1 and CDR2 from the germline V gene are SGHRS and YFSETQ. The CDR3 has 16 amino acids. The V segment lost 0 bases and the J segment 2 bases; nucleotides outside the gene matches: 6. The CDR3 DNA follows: TGCGCCAGCAGCTTGGGCGGGGGAGAGAACACAGATACGCAGTATTTT. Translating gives CASSLGGGENTDTQYF. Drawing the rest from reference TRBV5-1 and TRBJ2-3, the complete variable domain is KAGVTQTPRYLIKTRGQQVTLSCSPISGHRSVSWYQQTPGQGLQFLFEYFSETQRNKGNFPGRFSGRQFSNSRSEMNVSTLELGDSALYLCASSLGGGENTDTQYFGPGTRLTVL.

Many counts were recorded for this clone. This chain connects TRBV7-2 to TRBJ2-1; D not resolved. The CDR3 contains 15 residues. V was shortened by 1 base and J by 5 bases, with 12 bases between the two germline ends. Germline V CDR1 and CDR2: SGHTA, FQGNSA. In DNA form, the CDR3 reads TGTGCCAGCAGCTTAGATTTAGCTTCCCACAATGAGCAGTTCTTC. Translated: CASSLDLASHNEQFF.

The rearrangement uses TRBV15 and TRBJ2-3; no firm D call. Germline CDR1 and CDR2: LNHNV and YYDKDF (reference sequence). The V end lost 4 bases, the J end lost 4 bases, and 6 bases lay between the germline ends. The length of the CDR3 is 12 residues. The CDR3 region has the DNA TGTGCCACCAGCACCCAGGCAGATACGCAGTATTTT. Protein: CATSTQADTQYF.

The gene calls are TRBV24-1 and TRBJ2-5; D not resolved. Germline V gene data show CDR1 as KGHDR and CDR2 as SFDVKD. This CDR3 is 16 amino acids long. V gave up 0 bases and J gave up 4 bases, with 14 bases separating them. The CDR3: CATSDLQFGGRETQYF. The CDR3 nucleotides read TGTGCCACCAGTGATTTGCAGTTTGGTGGTCGAGAGACCCAGTACTTC.

CDR3 in amino acids: CASSYSPGTPRSGYTF. CDR3 DNA: TGTGCCAGCAGTTACTCCCCCGGGACACCGAGAAGTGGCTACACCTTC. The chain is built from TRBV6-6 and TRBJ1-2, with D possibly TRBD1 on 6 matching bases. CDR1 and CDR2 (germline): MNHNY, SVGAGI (reference sequence). V was cut by 0 bases and J by 7 bases, with 18 bases left in between. This CDR3 has 16 residues.

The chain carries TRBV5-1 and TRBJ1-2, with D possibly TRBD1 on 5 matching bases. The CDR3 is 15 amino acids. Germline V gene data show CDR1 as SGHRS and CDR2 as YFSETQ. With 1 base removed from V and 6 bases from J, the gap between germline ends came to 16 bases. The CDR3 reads CASSLREGQGHGYTF. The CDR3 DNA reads TGCGCCAGCAGCTTGCGGGAGGGTCAGGGCCATGGCTACACCTTC.

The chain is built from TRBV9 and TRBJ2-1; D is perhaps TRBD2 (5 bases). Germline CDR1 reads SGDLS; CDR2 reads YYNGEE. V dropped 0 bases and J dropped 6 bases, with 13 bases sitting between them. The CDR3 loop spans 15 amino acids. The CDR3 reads CASSVASLIRNEQFF. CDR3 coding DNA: TGTGCCAGCAGCGTAGCTAGCCTCATTCGCAATGAGCAGTTCTTC. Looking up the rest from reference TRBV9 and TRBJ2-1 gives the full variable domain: DSGVTQTPKHLITATGQRVTLRCSPRSGDLSVYWYQQSLDQGLQFLIQYYNGEERAKGNILERFSAQQFPDLHSELNLSSLELGDSALYFCASSVASLIRNEQFFGPGTRLTVL.